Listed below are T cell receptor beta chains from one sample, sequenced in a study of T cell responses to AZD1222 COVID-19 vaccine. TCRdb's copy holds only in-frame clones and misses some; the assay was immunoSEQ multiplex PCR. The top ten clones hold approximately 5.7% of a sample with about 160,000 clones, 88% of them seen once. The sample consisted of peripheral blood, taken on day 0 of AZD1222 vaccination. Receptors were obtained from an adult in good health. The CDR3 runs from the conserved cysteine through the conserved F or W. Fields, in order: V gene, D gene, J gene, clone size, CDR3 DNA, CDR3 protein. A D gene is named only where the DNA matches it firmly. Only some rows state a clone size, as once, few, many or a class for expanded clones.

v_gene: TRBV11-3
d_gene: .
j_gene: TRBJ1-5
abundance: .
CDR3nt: TGTGCCAGCAGCTGTAACTACAGGGATAGCAATCAGCCCCAGCATTTT
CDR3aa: CASSCNYRDSNQPQHF

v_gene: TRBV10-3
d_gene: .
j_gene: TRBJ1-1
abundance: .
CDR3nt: TGTGCCATCAGTGAGAGGGGCAGACTTGAAGCTTTCTTT
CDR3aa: CAISERGRLEAFF

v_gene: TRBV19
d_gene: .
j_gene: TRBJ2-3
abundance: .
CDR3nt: TGTGCCAGTAGTATCGGGAACGGACCCAAGGATACGCAGTATTTT
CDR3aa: CASSIGNGPKDTQYF

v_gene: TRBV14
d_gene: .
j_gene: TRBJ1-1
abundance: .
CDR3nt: TGTGCCAGCAGCCAAGATCGGGGGAATCTGAACACTGAAGCTTTCTTT
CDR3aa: CASSQDRGNLNTEAFF

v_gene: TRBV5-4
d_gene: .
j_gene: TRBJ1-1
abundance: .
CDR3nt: TGTGCCAGCAAACGGGACACTGAAGCTTTCTTT
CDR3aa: CASKRDTEAFF

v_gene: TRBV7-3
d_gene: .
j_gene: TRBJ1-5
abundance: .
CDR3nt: TGTGCCAGCAGCCCGGGAAGGGGAAAACAGCCCCAGCATTTT
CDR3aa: CASSPGRGKQPQHF

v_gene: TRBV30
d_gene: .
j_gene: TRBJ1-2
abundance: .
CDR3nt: TGTGCCTGGAGTCGCAGTGAATATGGCTACACCTTC
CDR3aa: CAWSRSEYGYTF

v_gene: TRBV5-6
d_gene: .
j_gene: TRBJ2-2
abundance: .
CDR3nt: TGTGCCAGCAGCCCCAGGGCCACCGGGGAGCTGTTTTTT
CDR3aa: CASSPRATGELFF

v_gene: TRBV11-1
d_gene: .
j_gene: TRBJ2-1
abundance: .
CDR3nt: TGTGCCAGCAGCTACCGGGACACAGCATACAATGAGCAGTTCTTC
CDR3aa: CASSYRDTAYNEQFF

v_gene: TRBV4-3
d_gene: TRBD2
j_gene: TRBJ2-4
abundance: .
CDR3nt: TGCGCCAGCAGCCAATGGGGGGGAAACATTCAGTACTTC
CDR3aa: CASSQWGGNIQYF

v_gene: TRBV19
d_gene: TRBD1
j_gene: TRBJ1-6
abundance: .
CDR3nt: TGTGCCAGTACCCAACCAGGGACAGATAATTCACCCCTCCACTTT
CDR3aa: CASTQPGTDNSPLHF

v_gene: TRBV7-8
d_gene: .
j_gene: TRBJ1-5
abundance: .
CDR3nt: TGTGCCAGCAGCCGACCCCGACGGATGTCCCGGGGCCTCGAGCCCCAGCATTTT
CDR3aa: CASSRPRRMSRGLEPQHF

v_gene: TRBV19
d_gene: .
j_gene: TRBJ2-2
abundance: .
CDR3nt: TGTGCCAGTAGTATAGAGGTAACCGGGGAGCTGTTTTTT
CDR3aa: CASSIEVTGELFF

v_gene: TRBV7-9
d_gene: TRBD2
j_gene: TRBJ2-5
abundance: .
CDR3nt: TGTGCCAGCAGTCCGACTAGCGGGAGCTACGAGACCCAGTACTTC
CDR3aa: CASSPTSGSYETQYF

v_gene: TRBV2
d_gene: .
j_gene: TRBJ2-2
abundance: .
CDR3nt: TGTGCCAGCAGCGAGGCCACTAACACCGGGGAGCTGTTTTTT
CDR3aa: CASSEATNTGELFF

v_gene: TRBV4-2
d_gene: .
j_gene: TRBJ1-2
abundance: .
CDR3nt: TGTGCCAGCAGCCCCTCTTCAGTTTCTCGCTATGGCTACACCTTC
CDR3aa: CASSPSSVSRYGYTF

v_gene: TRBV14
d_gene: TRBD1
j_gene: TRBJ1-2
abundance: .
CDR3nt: TGTGCCAGCAGCCAAGTACGGGACAGGTTCTACTTC
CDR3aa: CASSQVRDRFYF

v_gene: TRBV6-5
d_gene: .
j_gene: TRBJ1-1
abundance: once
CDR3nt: TGTGCCAGCAGTTCGGGGGGCGCAGGAGGCACTGAAGCTTTCTTT
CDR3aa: CASSSGGAGGTEAFF

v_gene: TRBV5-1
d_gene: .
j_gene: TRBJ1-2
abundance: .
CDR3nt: TGCGCCAGCAGTCTTCCGGGGGGAGAAGGCTACACCTTC
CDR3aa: CASSLPGGEGYTF

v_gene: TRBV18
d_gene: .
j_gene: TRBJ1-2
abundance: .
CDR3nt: TGTGCCAGCTCACCACTATTGGACACCTATGGCTACACCTTC
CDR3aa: CASSPLLDTYGYTF

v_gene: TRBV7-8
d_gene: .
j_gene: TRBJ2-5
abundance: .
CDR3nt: TGTGCCAGCAGCCCCGCCGGGGCTAGCGAACAAGAGACCCAGTACTTC
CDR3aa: CASSPAGASEQETQYF

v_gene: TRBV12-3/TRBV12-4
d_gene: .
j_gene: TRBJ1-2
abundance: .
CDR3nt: TGTGCCAGCACCCTTGGACGGGATACGAGCTACACCTTC
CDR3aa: CASTLGRDTSYTF